The 6 T cell receptor beta chains presented below share a single source sample, sequenced in a study of T cell changes during pregnancy in multiple sclerosis. Generated by immunoSEQ multiplex PCR, the TCRdb table keeps only in-frame clones and is missing some. The table shows approximately 66,000 clones, with roughly nine tenths occurring only once. Sample: CD8+ T cells from peripheral blood mononuclear cells, taken before pregnancy. Source of these receptors: a female donor with multiple sclerosis, enrolled in a pregnancy study.

The chain uses TRBV13 and TRBJ2-7; D is unclear. Per the germline V gene, CDR1 is PRHDT and CDR2 is FYEKMQ (reference sequence). V gave up 5 bases and J gave up 7 bases, with 15 bases separating them. The CDR3 consists of 13 residues. The CDR3 sequence: CASSTTKFQEQYF. The CDR3 DNA is TGTGCCAGCAGCACCACGAAGTTCCAGGAGCAGTACTTC.

The J gene is TRBJ1-2, the V gene TRBV10-3; TRBD1 matches 8 bases. J was trimmed by 5 bases and V by 2 bases; bases with no gene match: 7. Germline V lookup: CDR1 ENHRY, CDR2 SYGVKD. This CDR3 is built from 15 residues. This chain's CDR3 is CAISERAGGRYGYTF. The CDR3 nucleotides read TGTGCCATCAGTGAGAGGGCAGGGGGCCGTTATGGCTACACCTTC.

The chain is built from TRBV7-6 and TRBJ2-2; 9 positions agree with TRBD1. The junction had 8 bases not matched to a gene; V was cut back by 5 bases and J by 7 bases. Germline CDR1 and CDR2: SGHVS and FNYEAQ. CDR3 length: 15 residues. CDR3 DNA sequence: TGTGCCAGCAGCGGGGGACAGGGAGCTCTCGGGGAGCTGTTTTTT. Translated: CASSGGQGALGELFF.

This chain joins TRBV19 and TRBJ1-5; 10 bases align to TRBD1. V gave up 3 bases and J gave up 3 bases; unmatched junction bases: 5. Per germline, CDR1 LNHDA and CDR2 SQIVND (reference sequence). The CDR3 sequence is 16 residues long. In nucleotides, the CDR3 is TGTGCCAGTAGTATCGGGACAGGGGCAAACAATCAGCCCCAGCATTTT. This codes for CASSIGTGANNQPQHF. The full variable domain, in which reference TRBV19 and TRBJ1-5 provide the parts outside the CDR3, is DGGITQSPKYLFRKEGQNVTLSCEQNLNHDAMYWYRQDPGQGLRLIYYSQIVNDFQKGDIAEGYSVSREKKESFPLTVTSAQKNPTAFYLCASSIGTGANNQPQHFGDGTRLSIL.

The chain joins TRBV2 to TRBJ2-1; 9 bases align to TRBD2. The ends lost 7 bases at V and 9 bases at J; junction bases unmatched: 16. From germline, CDR1 is SNHLY and CDR2 FYNNEI. CDR3 length equals 16 residues. DNA for the CDR3: TGTGCCAGCACCGCTGTCGGGACTAGCTCGCTTGGTGAGCAGTTCTTC. Encoded protein: CASTAVGTSSLGEQFF.

The V and J genes are TRBV5-5 and TRBJ1-4, with a possible D match to TRBD1 (5 bases). The CDR3 has 16 residues. Trimming stripped 3 bases from V and 7 bases from J, with 19 bases between. Germline-derived CDR1 and CDR2 are SGHKS and YYEKEE (reference sequence). The CDR3 sequence: CASSSILVQGREKLFF. The CDR3 nucleotides are TGTGCCAGCAGCTCGATACTGGTCCAGGGCCGTGAAAAACTGTTTTTT.